This entry describes one T cell receptor beta chain. The antigen is unknown. V was clipped by 4 bases and J by 4 bases, with 19 bases between them. The CDR3 has 16 amino acids. These data come from a study of identical twins. MiXCR, applied by TCRdb to the 5' RACE reads, yields one record per CDR3 protein. This table has 600,000 to 850,000 distinct CDR3 sequences, approximately 18% appearing once. The study's findings and limits: An excess of low generation probability was shown by twin-shared out-of-frame alpha sequences. The abundant beta clonotypes from cord blood had fewer insertions, and memory repertoires had none of this.

These sequences were also reported in another study, on T cells expressing NK-cell markers. Per that paper: Repertoire data for TCR beta were derived from sorted T cells (CD3+CD56+NKG2C+, CD3+CD56+NKG2C- and CD3+CD56-NKG2C+). Dominant NKG2C+ clonotypes were found to form about 1.0-8% of CD8+ T cells in several donors.

The TCR originated in a woman under 30 in good health. Input material: PBMCs. The V gene is TRBV12-3 or TRBV12-4, the J gene TRBJ2-5, with a tentative D call TRBD1 (6 bases). The CDR3 is CASSSDSAIRGETQYF. The CDR3 coding sequence is TGTGCCAGCAGTTCGGACAGCGCAATCAGAGGAGAGACCCAGTACTTC.